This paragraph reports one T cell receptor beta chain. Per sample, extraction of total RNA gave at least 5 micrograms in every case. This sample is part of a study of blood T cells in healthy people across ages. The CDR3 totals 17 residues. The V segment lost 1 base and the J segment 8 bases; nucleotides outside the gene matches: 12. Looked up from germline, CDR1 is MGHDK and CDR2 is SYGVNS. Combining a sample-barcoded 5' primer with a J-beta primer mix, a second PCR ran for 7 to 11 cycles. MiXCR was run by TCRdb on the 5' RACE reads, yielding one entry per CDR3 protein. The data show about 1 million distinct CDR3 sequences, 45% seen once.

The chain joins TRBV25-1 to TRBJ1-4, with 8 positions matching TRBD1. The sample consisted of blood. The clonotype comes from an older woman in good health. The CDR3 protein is CASSEFAGRGLGEKLFF. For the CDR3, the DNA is TGTGCCAGCAGTGAATTCGCGGGCAGGGGGCTGGGGGAAAAACTGTTTTTT.